This T cell receptor (beta chain) was identified in a study of vaccination and CD4 T cells after COVID-19. Notes on the study in general: Looking at convalescent patients, 304 of their 307 vaccine-specific clones were spike mono-reactive. Median about 86% of reactive clones detected in convalescent patients emerged only post-vaccination.

The study sequenced cultured CD4+ T cell DNA using the Oncomine TCR Beta short-read assay. TCRdb fed the PCR reads into MiXCR, producing one record per CDR3 protein. The sample lists several thousand distinct CDR3 sequences; 35% to 45% were seen once. Comments on this clonotype: Its cognate antigen is unknown.

Trimming pared 6 bases from V and 2 bases from J, leaving 9 bases between. CDR3 length equals 13 residues. As for treatment: roughly 10-day PBMC culture with coronavirus spike peptide pools or control peptides (ViraFEST assay). Under the ViraFEST approach, antigen-specific T cells were expanded with peptide pools and TCRs subsequently sequenced. This TCR derives from a human donor who had recovered from COVID-19. The rearrangement uses TRBV12-3 or TRBV12-4 and TRBJ2-3; weak D call: TRBD2 (6 bases). Sequenced: CD4+ T cells from blood, cultured in vitro. The CDR3 region has the DNA TGTGCCAGCAGCAGGGACTCCACAGATACGCAGTATTTT. This translates into CASSRDSTDTQYF.